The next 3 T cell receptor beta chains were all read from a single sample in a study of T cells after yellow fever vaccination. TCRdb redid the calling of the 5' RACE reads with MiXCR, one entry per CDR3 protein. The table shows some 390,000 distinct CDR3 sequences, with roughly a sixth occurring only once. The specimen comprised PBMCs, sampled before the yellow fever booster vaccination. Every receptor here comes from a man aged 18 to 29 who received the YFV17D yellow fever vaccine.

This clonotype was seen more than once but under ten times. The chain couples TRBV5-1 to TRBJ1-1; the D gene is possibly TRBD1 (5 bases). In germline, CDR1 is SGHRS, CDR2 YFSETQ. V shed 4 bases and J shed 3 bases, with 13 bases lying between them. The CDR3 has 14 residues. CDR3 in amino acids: CASSPGGAHTEAFF. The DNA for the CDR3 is TGCGCCAGCAGCCCGGGCGGGGCCCACACTGAAGCTTTCTTT. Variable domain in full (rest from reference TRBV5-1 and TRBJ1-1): KAGVTQTPRYLIKTRGQQVTLSCSPISGHRSVSWYQQTPGQGLQFLFEYFSETQRNKGNFPGRFSGRQFSNSRSEMNVSTLELGDSALYLCASSPGGAHTEAFFGQGTRLTVV.

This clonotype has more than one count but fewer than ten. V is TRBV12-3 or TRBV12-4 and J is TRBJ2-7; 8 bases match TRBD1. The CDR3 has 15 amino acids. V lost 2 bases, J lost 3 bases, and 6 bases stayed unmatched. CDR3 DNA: TGTGCCAGCAGTTTAAGGTTGACAGGGGTCTACGAGCAGTACTTC. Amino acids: CASSLRLTGVYEQYF.

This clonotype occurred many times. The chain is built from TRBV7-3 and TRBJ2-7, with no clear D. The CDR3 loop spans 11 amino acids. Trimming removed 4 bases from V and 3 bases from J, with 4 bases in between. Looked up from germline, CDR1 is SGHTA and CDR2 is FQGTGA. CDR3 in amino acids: CASSSLYEQYF. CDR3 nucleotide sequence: TGTGCCAGCAGCTCGCTCTACGAGCAGTACTTC.